This T cell receptor beta chain was sequenced during a study of T cell repertoires in cytomegalovirus infection. Whole-study context: Based on public TCR beta signatures, there were indications of CMV infection and of a matching HLA type.

V was pared by 1 base and J by 4 bases, with 10 bases between. This CDR3 has 14 amino acids. The germline gives CDR1 MGHRA, CDR2 YSYEKL. This clonotype was seen a few times. The antigen remains unidentified. Via MiXCR, TCRdb re-called the reads, giving one row per CDR3 protein. The sample lists around 550,000 distinct CDR3 sequences; approximately 26% were seen once. Overall study findings and caveats: Carriage of CMV together with the relevant HLA was identifiable through cumulative public TCR beta family frequency. The ex vivo response was dominated by HLA-C-restricted CMV-specific TCR beta clonotypes.

The chain carries TRBV4-1 and TRBJ1-1; no clear D. This TCR derives from a human donor in good health (CMV status not recorded). Some clones in this sample may be carry-over from other donors' samples. Sequencing was carried out using PBMCs. The CDR3 spells CASSQVGRATEAFF. CDR3 DNA sequence: TGCGCCAGCAGCCAAGTAGGGAGGGCCACTGAAGCTTTCTTT.